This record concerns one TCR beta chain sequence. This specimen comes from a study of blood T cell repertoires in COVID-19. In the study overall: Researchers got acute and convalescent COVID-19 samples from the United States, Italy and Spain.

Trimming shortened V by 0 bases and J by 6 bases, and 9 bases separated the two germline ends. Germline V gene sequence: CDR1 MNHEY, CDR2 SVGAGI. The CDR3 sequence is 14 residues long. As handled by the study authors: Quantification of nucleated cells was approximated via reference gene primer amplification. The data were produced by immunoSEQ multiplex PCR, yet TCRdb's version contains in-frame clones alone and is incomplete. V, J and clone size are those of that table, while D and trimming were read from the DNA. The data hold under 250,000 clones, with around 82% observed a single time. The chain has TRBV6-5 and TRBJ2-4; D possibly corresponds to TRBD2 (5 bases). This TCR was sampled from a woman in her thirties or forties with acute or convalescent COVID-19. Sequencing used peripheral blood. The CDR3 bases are TGTGCCAGCAGTTACTCCCGGACTTTAAACATTCAGTACTTC. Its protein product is CASSYSRTLNIQYF.